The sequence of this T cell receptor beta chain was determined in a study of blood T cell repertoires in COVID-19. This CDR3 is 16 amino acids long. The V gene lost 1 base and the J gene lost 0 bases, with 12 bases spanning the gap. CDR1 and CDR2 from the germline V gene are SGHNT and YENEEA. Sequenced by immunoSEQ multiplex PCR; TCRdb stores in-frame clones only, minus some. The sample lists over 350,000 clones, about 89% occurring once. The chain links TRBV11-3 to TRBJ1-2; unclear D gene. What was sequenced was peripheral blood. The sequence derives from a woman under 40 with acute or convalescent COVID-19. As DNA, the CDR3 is TGTGCCAGCAGCTTAGGTGGGGAGGACTCTAACTATGGCTACACCTTC. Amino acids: CASSLGGEDSNYGYTF.